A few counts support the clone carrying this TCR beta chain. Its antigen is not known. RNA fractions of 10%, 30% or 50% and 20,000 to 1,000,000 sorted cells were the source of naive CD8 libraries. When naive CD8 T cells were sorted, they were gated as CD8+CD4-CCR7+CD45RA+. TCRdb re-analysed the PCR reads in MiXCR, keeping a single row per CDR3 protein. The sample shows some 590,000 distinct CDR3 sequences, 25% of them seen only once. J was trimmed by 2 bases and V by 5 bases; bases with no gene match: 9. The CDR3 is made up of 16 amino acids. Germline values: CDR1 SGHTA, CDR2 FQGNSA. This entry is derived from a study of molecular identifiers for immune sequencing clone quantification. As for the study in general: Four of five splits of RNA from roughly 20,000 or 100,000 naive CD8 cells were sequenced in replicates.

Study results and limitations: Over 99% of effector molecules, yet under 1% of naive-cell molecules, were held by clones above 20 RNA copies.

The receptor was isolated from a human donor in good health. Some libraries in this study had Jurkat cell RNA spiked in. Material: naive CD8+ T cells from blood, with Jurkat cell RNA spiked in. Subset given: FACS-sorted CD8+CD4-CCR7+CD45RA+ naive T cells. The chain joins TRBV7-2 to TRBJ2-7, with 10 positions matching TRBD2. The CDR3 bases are TGTGCCAGCAGCGTCGGACTAGCGGATACCACCTACGAGCAGTACTTC. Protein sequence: CASSVGLADTTYEQYF.